The next 4 T cell receptor beta chains were all read from a single sample in a study of immune heterogeneity within non-small cell lung tumors. For the TCR beta CDR3, multiplex PCR with 32 V and 13 J primers performed the amplification. TCRdb reprocessed the multiplex PCR reads with MiXCR, giving one entry per CDR3 protein. The data contain approximately 9,600 distinct CDR3 sequences, about 30% of them singletons. The starting template was genomic DNA from bulk tumor, about 600 ng per sample. Doctors removed several biopsies from each primary tumor during surgery, keeping them far apart. Curative surgery was undertaken by patients, who had untreated, newly diagnosed non-small cell lung cancer. Specimen: lung tumor tissue. The source of these receptors is a woman aged 45 to 65 with non-small cell lung cancer.

This clonotype is termed medium-sized (0.01 to 0.1%). The V and J genes are TRBV5-1 and TRBJ2-3; 7 bases match TRBD1. CDR3 length equals 14 residues. Germline V gene data show CDR1 as SGHRS and CDR2 as YFSETQ. The trim removed 1 base at V and 4 bases at J, leaving 3 bases unmatched. The chain's CDR3 is CASSLTGVADTQYF. CDR3 bases: TGCGCCAGCAGCTTGACAGGGGTCGCAGATACGCAGTATTTT.

A note on this clonotype: A junction boundary mismatches the germline segment, possibly from a read error. The chain links TRBV15 to TRBJ2-2; D perhaps matches TRBD1 (7 bases). The germline CDR1 and CDR2 sequences are LNHNV and YYDKDF (reference sequence). The CDR3 length is 12 residues. This CDR3 is CATSQSQGGLFF. The CDR3 coding sequence is TGTGCCACCAGCCAATCCCAGGGGGGGCTGTTTTTT.

This clonotype was seen at least ten times. The gene calls are TRBV7-2 and TRBJ2-7; maybe TRBD2 (6 bases). Germline V gene data show CDR1 as SGHTA and CDR2 as FQGNSA. Trimming took 4 bases from V and 0 from J, leaving 13 bases between them. CDR3 length equals 15 residues. DNA of the CDR3: TGTGCCAGCAGCTACCTCCGGGGGATCTCCTACGAGCAGTACTTC. Amino acids: CASSYLRGISYEQYF. The entire variable domain, with the rest obtained from reference TRBV7-2 and TRBJ2-7, is as follows: GAGVSQSPSNKVTEKGKDVELRCDPISGHTALYWYRQSLGQGLEFLIYFQGNSAPDKSGLPSDRFSAERTGGSVSTLTIQRTQQEDSAVYLCASSYLRGISYEQYFGPGTRLTVT.

This clonotype was recorded at least ten times. This rearrangement joins TRBV5-1 to TRBJ2-5, with 9 bases matching TRBD2. The J segment lost 4 bases and the V segment lost 3 bases, leaving 10 bases of the junction unmatched. The CDR3 sequence is 16 residues long. Germline loops: CDR1 SGHRS, CDR2 YFSETQ. As DNA, the CDR3 is TGCGCCAGCAGCTGGGCGGGAGGGCCGAGTCTAGAGACCCAGTACTTC. Its translation: CASSWAGGPSLETQYF.